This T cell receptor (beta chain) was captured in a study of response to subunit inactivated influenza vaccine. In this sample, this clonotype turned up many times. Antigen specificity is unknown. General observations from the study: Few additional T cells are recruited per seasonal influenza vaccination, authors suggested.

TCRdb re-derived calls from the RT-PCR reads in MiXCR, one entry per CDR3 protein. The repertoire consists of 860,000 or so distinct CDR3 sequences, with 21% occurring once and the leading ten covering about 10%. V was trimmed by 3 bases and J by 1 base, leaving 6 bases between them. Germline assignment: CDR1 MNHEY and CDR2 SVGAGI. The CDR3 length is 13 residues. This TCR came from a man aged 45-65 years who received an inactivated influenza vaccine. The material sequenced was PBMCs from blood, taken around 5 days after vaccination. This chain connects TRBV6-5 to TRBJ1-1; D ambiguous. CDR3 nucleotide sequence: TGTGCCAGCAGTTATTCAGAGAACACTGAAGCTTTCTTT. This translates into CASSYSENTEAFF.